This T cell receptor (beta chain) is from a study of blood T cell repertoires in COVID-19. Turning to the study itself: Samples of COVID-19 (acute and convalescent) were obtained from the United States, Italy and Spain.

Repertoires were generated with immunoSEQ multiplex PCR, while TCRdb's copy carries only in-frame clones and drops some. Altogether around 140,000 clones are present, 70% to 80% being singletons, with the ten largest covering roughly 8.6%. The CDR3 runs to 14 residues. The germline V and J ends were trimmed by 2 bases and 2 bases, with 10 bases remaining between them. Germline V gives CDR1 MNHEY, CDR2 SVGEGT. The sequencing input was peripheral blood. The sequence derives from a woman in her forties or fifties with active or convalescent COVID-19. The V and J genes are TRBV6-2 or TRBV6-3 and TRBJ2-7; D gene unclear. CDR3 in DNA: TGTGCCAGCAGTTACGAACTGCAAACCTACGAGCAGTACTTC. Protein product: CASSYELQTYEQYF.